What follows is one T cell receptor beta chain and its context. What it binds is not known. Germline V lookup: CDR1 GTSNPN, CDR2 SVGIG (reference sequence). This CDR3 has 11 amino acids. V lost 7 bases, J lost 2 bases, and 8 bases lay in between. The data belong to a study of shared clonotypes between healthy human individuals. Whole-study findings and limits: Limitation of the genetic and exposure-history diversity represented came from the few donors. Specimens sampled were limited to blood, with tissue repertoires likely differing.

The data were produced by immunoSEQ multiplex PCR, yet TCRdb's version contains in-frame clones alone and is incomplete. The data hold more than 550,000 clones, with 72% observed a single time. This clonotype was obtained from a woman between 25 and 40 years old in good health. Specimen: memory CD4+ T cells sorted from blood. Described subset: CD45RA-negative fraction. V gene TRBV30 combines with J gene TRBJ1-2; TRBD1 is a possible D gene (5 bases). The CDR3 sequence: CASTENYGYTF. In nucleotides, the CDR3 is TGTGCCTCGACAGAGAACTATGGCTACACCTTC.